Presented here are 31 T cell receptor beta chains from one specimen sequenced in a study of CD8 T cells in Susac syndrome. The authors reverse transcribed about 0.5 to 1 ug RNA with random hexamers. TCRdb itself ran the immunoSEQ multiplex PCR reads through MiXCR, one entry per CDR3 protein. Counted here are under 200,000 distinct CDR3 sequences, 85% to 95% occurring once; the ten biggest clones make up about 0.1%. The sample was CD4+ T cells from PBMCs. The origin of the receptors is a human donor in good health.

This clonotype was seen only once. J is TRBJ2-5 and V is TRBV4-3, with D unclear. Germline V gives CDR1 LGHNA, CDR2 YSLEER. V was pared by 0 bases and J by 5 bases, with 16 bases between. The CDR3 runs 16 residues. This CDR3 reads CASSQEFQDHEETQYF. The CDR3 coding sequence is TGCGCCAGCAGCCAAGAGTTTCAGGACCACGAGGAGACCCAGTACTTC.

This rearrangement joins TRBV5-4 to TRBJ1-1; no clear D. CDR3 length equals 11 residues. Trimming cost V 4 bases and J 8 bases, with 9 bases left between them. Germline V lookup: CDR1 SGHNT, CDR2 YYREEE (reference sequence). The CDR3 is CASSALGEAFF. The CDR3 DNA reads as TGTGCCAGCAGCGCGCTGGGGGAAGCTTTCTTT.

This clonotype was seen once. The genes are TRBV20-1 and TRBJ1-2; D unclear. V lost 4 bases and J lost 4, with 10 bases in between. This CDR3 region has 12 residues. Per germline, CDR1 DFQATT and CDR2 SNEGSKA (reference sequence). The CDR3 bases are TGCAGTGCTAACGGATTAGGCTATGGCTACACCTTC. It is translated as CSANGLGYGYTF.

This chain joins TRBV20-1 and TRBJ2-5; TRBD2 is a possible D gene (5 bases). Trimming took 2 bases from V and 4 from J, leaving 8 bases between them. Germline lookup yields CDR1 DFQATT and CDR2 SNEGSKA (reference sequence). The CDR3 has 12 residues. This CDR3 is CSARRGPETQYF. The CDR3 DNA follows: TGCAGTGCTAGACGGGGTCCAGAGACCCAGTACTTC.

J is TRBJ2-1 and V is TRBV20-1; 14 nucleotides agree with TRBD2. V was clipped by 5 bases and J by 2 bases; unmatched bases: 5. CDR3 length: 16 amino acids. Germline lookup yields CDR1 DFQATT and CDR2 SNEGSKA (reference sequence). As DNA, the CDR3 is TGCAGTGCTGGGACTAGCGGGGGTTTCACCTACAATGAGCAGTTCTTC. Translation: CSAGTSGGFTYNEQFF.

The chain links TRBV20-1 to TRBJ1-2, with TRBD1 as a possible D gene (5 bases). The CDR3 runs to 14 residues. Trimming took off 6 bases at V and 8 bases at J, with 22 bases between the two ends. Germline lookup yields CDR1 DFQATT and CDR2 SNEGSKA (reference sequence). The DNA of the CDR3 is TGCAGTGCCCGGAATGCGGGGGATCGAGGCGGCTACACCTTC. Translation gives CSARNAGDRGGYTF.

The chain employs TRBV5-4 and TRBJ2-1; TRBD2 aligns across 7 bases. CDR1 is SGHNT, CDR2 YYREEE, per germline (reference sequence). After removal of 2 bases from V and 7 bases from J, the junction contained 3 bases not matched to a gene. The CDR3 is 13 residues long. The CDR3 reads CASSFMGGNEQFF. CDR3 DNA: TGTGCCAGCAGCTTCATGGGGGGGAATGAGCAGTTCTTC.

This chain joins TRBV4-1 and TRBJ1-1; D not resolved. The CDR3 runs 14 residues. Germline CDR1 is MGHRA and CDR2 is YSYEKL. Trimming removed 4 bases from V and 7 bases from J, with 16 bases in between. In DNA, the CDR3 is TGCGCCAGCAGCCCCGGGTTACAGCGGGATGAAGCTTTCTTT. Translation gives CASSPGLQRDEAFF.

The genes are TRBV20-1 and TRBJ2-1, with 9 positions matching TRBD2. Losses at the gene ends were 0 bases for V and 7 bases for J; bases not matched to a gene: 10. The V gene's germline CDR1 is DFQATT and CDR2 SNEGSKA (reference sequence). The CDR3 is 16 amino acids. The CDR3 bases are TGCAGTGCTAGAGATTACCGACTAGCGGAGACAAATGAGCAGTTCTTC. This sequence encodes CSARDYRLAETNEQFF.

In DNA, the CDR3 is TGCAGCGTGGGTGTGGGGAGCCGATATAGCAATCAGCCCCAGCATTTT. This codes for CSVGVGSRYSNQPQHF. The gene calls are TRBV29-1 and TRBJ1-5; D remains ambiguous. Germline lookup yields CDR1 SQVTM and CDR2 ANQGSEA. Trimming removed 6 bases at V and 0 bases at J, with 18 bases between. CDR3 size: 16 residues.

The chain employs TRBV3-1 and TRBJ1-2; D not certain. Germline CDR1 reads LGHDT; CDR2 reads YNNKEL (reference sequence). The CDR3 loop spans 12 amino acids. V was trimmed by 0 bases and J by 8 bases, leaving 7 bases between them. In nucleotides, the CDR3 is TGTGCCAGCAGCCAAGAAGCTGCGGGCTACACCTTC. It translates to CASSQEAAGYTF. Full variable domain (outside the CDR3, taken from reference TRBV3-1 and TRBJ1-2): DTAVSQTPKYLVTQMGNDKSIKCEQNLGHDTMYWYKQDSKKFLKIMFSYNNKELIINETVPNRFSPKSPDKAHLNLHINSLELGDSAVYFCASSQEAAGYTFGSGTRLTVV.

The chain links TRBV7-2 to TRBJ2-5; a possible D gene is TRBD2 (6 bases). The CDR3 extends over 15 amino acids. V shed 4 bases and J shed 2 bases, with 14 bases lying between them. The germline gives CDR1 SGHTA, CDR2 FQGNSA. CDR3 sequence reads: CASSWVTSRQETQYF. For the CDR3, the DNA is TGTGCCAGCAGCTGGGTGACTAGTAGGCAAGAGACCCAGTACTTC.

This clonotype showed up just once. This chain connects TRBV12-3 or TRBV12-4 to TRBJ1-1; D perhaps matches TRBD1 (6 bases). Trimming took 8 bases from V and 1 from J, leaving 14 bases between them. The CDR3 runs to 14 residues. In DNA, the CDR3 is TGTGCCAGCCGACACAGGGCTGGGAACACTGAAGCTTTCTTT. It specifies CASRHRAGNTEAFF.

A single count supports this clonotype. This sequence joins TRBV2 and TRBJ2-3; the D is unclear. The CDR3 loop spans 13 amino acids. The V gene's germline CDR1 is SNHLY and CDR2 FYNNEI. V was trimmed by 8 bases and J by 0 bases, leaving 9 bases between them. The CDR3 here is CASGRDSTDTQYF. CDR3 nucleotide sequence: TGTGCCAGCGGACGTGACAGCACAGATACGCAGTATTTT.

The chain uses TRBV20-1 and TRBJ1-1; 7 positions match TRBD1. Losses at the gene ends were 7 bases for V and 1 base for J; bases not matched to a gene: 9. The germline V gene encodes CDR1 DFQATT and CDR2 SNEGSKA (reference sequence). This CDR3 spans 14 amino acids. CDR3: CSGMPTGWNTEAFF. The CDR3 DNA sequence: TGCAGTGGAATGCCGACAGGGTGGAACACTGAAGCTTTCTTT.

The genes are TRBV4-1 and TRBJ1-1, with D perhaps TRBD1 (6 bases). Trimming stripped 0 bases from V and 5 bases from J, with 13 bases between. This CDR3 is 15 amino acids long. Germline V gives CDR1 MGHRA, CDR2 YSYEKL. In DNA, the CDR3 is TGCGCCAGCAGCCAAGAAATGGGGACACCGACTGAAGCTTTCTTT. Encoded protein: CASSQEMGTPTEAFF.

V usage is TRBV30 and J usage is TRBJ2-5; D gene uncertain. Germline V gene data show CDR1 as GTSNPN and CDR2 as SVGIG (reference sequence). The CDR3 covers 13 residues. V shed 0 bases and J shed 2 bases, with 7 bases lying between them. The CDR3 sequence is CAWSVQSQETQYF. DNA of the CDR3: TGTGCCTGGAGTGTACAGTCTCAAGAGACCCAGTACTTC.

The genes are TRBV29-1 and TRBJ2-6; the D gene is possibly TRBD2 (5 bases). The germline V gene has CDR1 SQVTM and CDR2 ANQGSEA. This CDR3 is 13 amino acids long. Between the trimmed V and J ends, which lost 7 bases and 0 bases, there was a span of 7 bases. CDR3 residues: CSARDSGANVLTF. The CDR3 nucleotides are TGCAGCGCGAGGGACTCTGGGGCCAACGTCCTGACTTTC.

This chain links TRBV25-1 with TRBJ2-3; TRBD1 aligns across 7 bases. CDR1 is MGHDK, CDR2 SYGVNS, per germline. CDR3 length: 17 residues. Trimming at V came to 2 bases and at J to 5 bases, leaving 13 bases not matched to a gene. The CDR3 nucleotides are TGTGCCAGCAGTGAAACGGTGGGGACAGCATTCCGAGATACGCAGTATTTT. Residues: CASSETVGTAFRDTQYF.

This clonotype was observed once. V and J are TRBV4-3 and TRBJ2-1, with D uncertain. This CDR3 comprises 13 residues. Germline V CDR1 and CDR2: LGHNA, YSLEER. Trimming took off 1 base at V and 7 bases at J, with 8 bases between the two ends. The CDR3 loop reads CASSQAAGNEQFF. CDR3 DNA: TGCGCCAGCAGCCAAGCAGCCGGGAATGAGCAGTTCTTC.

This rearrangement joins TRBV20-1 to TRBJ2-7; either TRBD1 or TRBD2 may fit D (6 bases each). The CDR3 consists of 17 residues. V lost 4 bases and J lost 3, with 25 bases in between. The germline gives CDR1 DFQATT, CDR2 SNEGSKA (reference sequence). Here the CDR3 DNA reads TGCAGTGCTAAAGCGGTCCCGAAAAGAGGGGGGTTCTACGAGCAGTACGTC. This sequence encodes CSAKAVPKRGGFYEQYV.

The chain has TRBV7-9 and TRBJ2-7, with 7 nucleotides matching TRBD1. The ends lost 1 base at V and 3 bases at J; junction bases unmatched: 3. CDR3 length equals 14 residues. CDR1 is SEHNR and CDR2 is FQNEAQ in the germline V gene (reference sequence). The CDR3 protein is CASSLGGQNYEQYF. The CDR3 region has the DNA TGTGCCAGCAGCTTAGGGGGACAGAACTACGAGCAGTACTTC.

The V gene is TRBV12-3 or TRBV12-4, the J gene TRBJ1-6, with D unresolved. This CDR3 is built from 13 residues. Trimming removed 7 bases at V and 3 bases at J, with 7 bases between. Written as DNA, the CDR3 is TGTGCCAGCAACGGCGGCTATAATTCACCCCTCCACTTT. Translating it yields CASNGGYNSPLHF.

This clonotype was observed a handful of times. The chain links TRBV6-5 to TRBJ2-7; 8 bases fit TRBD1. Trimming at V came to 5 bases and at J to 4 bases, leaving 7 bases not matched to a gene. Germline loops: CDR1 MNHEY, CDR2 SVGAGI. CDR3 length equals 14 residues. The CDR3 here is CASSRDRLSYEQYV. CDR3 nucleotides: TGTGCCAGCAGTAGGGACAGGTTGTCGTACGAGCAGTACGTC.

This chain links TRBV7-2 with TRBJ2-1; 7 nucleotides agree with TRBD2. CDR3 length equals 15 residues. Germline values: CDR1 SGHTA, CDR2 FQGNSA. The junction had 5 bases not matched to a gene; V was cut back by 2 bases and J by 4 bases. The CDR3 here is CASSLPWREYNEQFF. The CDR3, as DNA: TGTGCCAGCAGCTTACCCTGGCGGGAGTACAATGAGCAGTTCTTC.

The chain employs TRBV29-1 and TRBJ1-2; the D is unclear. Germline V gene data show CDR1 as SQVTM and CDR2 as ANQGSEA. Trimming cost V 4 bases and J 5 bases, with 14 bases left between them. The CDR3 runs 13 residues. CDR3 amino acids: CSVAGQLGYGYTF. The DNA of the CDR3 is TGCAGCGTTGCGGGCCAGCTTGGGTATGGCTACACCTTC.

The table lists this clonotype with a count of one. This sequence joins TRBV29-1 and TRBJ1-5, with 8 bases aligning to TRBD1. This CDR3 is 12 amino acids long. CDR1 is SQVTM, CDR2 ANQGSEA, per germline. V was pared by 6 bases and J by 4 bases, with 2 bases of the junction left unmatched. The CDR3 sequence: CSVGQGNQPQHF. The CDR3 DNA sequence: TGCAGCGTAGGACAGGGTAATCAGCCCCAGCATTTT.

CDR3 region: CASSSEGRSTDTQYF. The DNA for the CDR3 is TGTGCCAGCAGCTCCGAGGGAAGGAGCACAGATACGCAGTATTTT. The chain uses TRBV7-2 and TRBJ2-3; a possible D gene is TRBD2 (5 bases). The CDR3 extends over 15 amino acids. V lost 4 bases and J 0 bases, leaving 11 bases between the germline ends. Germline CDR1 is SGHTA and CDR2 is FQGNSA.

This chain links TRBV18 with TRBJ2-7, with D unclear. This CDR3 spans 14 amino acids. The V and J ends lost 1 base and 5 bases respectively, with 12 bases between them. CDR1 is KGHSH and CDR2 is LQKENI in the germline V gene. The CDR3 loop is CASSPQGDEDEQYF. The CDR3, as DNA: TGTGCCAGCTCACCACAGGGCGATGAGGACGAGCAGTACTTC.

The chain has TRBV9 and TRBJ2-1; no reliable D call. The CDR3 extends over 14 amino acids. Deletions cut 0 bases from V and 6 bases from J, with 10 bases between. The germline gives CDR1 SGDLS, CDR2 YYNGEE. The CDR3 is CASSVAHPPNEQFF. In DNA, the CDR3 is TGTGCCAGCAGCGTAGCCCATCCCCCCAATGAGCAGTTCTTC.

V is TRBV2 and J is TRBJ2-1; 12 positions agree with TRBD2. Looked up from germline, CDR1 is SNHLY and CDR2 is FYNNEI. This CDR3 has 16 residues. After removal of 2 bases from V and 8 bases from J, the junction contained 7 bases not matched to a gene. In nucleotides, the CDR3 is TGTGCCAGCAGTGAATCGTTCCTAGCGGGAGGGGATGAGCAGTTCTTC. Protein sequence: CASSESFLAGGDEQFF.